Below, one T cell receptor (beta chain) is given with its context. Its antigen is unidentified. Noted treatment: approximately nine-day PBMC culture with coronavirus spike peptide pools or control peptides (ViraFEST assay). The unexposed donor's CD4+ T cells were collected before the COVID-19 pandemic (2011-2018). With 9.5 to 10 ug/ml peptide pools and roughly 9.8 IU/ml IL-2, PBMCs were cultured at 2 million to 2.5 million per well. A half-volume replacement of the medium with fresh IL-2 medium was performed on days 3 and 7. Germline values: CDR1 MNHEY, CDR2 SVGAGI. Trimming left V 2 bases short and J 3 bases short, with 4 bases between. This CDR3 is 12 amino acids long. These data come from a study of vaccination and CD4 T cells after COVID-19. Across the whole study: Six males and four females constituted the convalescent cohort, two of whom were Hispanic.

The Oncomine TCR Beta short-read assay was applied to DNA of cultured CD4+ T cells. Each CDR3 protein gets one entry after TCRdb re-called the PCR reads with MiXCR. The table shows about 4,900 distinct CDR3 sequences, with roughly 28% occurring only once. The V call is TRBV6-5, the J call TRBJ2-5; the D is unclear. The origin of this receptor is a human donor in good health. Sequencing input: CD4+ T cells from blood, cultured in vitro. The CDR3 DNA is TGTGCCAGCAGTTACGGGAAAGAGACCCAGTACTTC. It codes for CASSYGKETQYF.